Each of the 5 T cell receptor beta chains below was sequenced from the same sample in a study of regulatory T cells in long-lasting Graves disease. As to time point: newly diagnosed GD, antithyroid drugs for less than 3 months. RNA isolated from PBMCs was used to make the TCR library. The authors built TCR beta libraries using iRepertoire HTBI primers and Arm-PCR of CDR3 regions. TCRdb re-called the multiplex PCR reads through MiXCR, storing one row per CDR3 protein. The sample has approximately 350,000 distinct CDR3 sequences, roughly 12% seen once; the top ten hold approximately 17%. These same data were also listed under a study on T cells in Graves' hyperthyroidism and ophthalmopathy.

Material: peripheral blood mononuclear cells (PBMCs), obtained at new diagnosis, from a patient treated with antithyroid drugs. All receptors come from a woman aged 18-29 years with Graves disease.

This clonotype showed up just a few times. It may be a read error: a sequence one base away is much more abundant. CDR3 coding DNA: TGCAGTGCTAGCCCGTGCGGAGAGCAGTACTTC. Protein product: CSASPCGEQYF. The gene calls are TRBV20-1 and TRBJ2-7; D ambiguous. The V end was cut by 3 bases, the J end by 7 bases, with 10 bases between. The CDR3 runs 11 residues. Germline-derived CDR1 and CDR2 are DFQATT and SNEGSKA (reference sequence).

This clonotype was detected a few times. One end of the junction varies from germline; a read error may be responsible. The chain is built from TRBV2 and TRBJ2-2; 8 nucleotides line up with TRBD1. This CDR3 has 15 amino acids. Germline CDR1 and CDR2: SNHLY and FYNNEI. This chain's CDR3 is CASSPWTGKTGELVF. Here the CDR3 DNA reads TGTGCCAGCAGTCCTTGGACAGGGAAAACCGGGGAGCTGGTTTTT.

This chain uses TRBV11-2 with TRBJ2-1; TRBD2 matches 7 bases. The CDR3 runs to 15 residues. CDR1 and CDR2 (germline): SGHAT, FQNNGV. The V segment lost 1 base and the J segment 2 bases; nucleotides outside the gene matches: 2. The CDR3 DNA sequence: TGTGCCAGCAGCTTAGGGACTAGGCCCTACAATGAGCAGTTCTTC. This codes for CASSLGTRPYNEQFF.

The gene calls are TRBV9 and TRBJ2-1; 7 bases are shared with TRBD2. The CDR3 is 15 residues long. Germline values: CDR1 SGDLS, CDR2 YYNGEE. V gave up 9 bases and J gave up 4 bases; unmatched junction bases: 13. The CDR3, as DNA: TGTGCCACCGGGAAAGGAACCGGGGGGTACAATGAGCAGTTCTTC. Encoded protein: CATGKGTGGYNEQFF.

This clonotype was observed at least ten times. CDR3 bases: TGTGCCAGCTCACCATTTCTCAAACCTGAAGCTTTCTTT. Protein product: CASSPFLKPEAFF. The V and J genes are TRBV18 and TRBJ1-1; D gene unclear. This CDR3 is built from 13 residues. Trimming removed 2 bases from V and 6 bases from J, with 10 bases in between. Germline CDR1 is KGHSH and CDR2 is LQKENI.